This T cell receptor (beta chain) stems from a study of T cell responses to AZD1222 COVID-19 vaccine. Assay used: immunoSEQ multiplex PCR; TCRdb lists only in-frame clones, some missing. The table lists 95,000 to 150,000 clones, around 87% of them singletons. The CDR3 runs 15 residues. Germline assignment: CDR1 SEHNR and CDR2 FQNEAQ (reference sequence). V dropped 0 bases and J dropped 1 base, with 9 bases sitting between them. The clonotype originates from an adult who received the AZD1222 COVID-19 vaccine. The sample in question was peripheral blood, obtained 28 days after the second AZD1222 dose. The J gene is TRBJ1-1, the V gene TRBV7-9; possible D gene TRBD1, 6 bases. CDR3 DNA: TGTGCCAGCAGCTTAGCCCAGGGACAGAACACTGAAGCTTTCTTT. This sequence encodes CASSLAQGQNTEAFF.